One and the same sample provided the 8 T cell receptor beta chains below, sequenced in a study of blood T cell repertoires in COVID-19. Assay: immunoSEQ multiplex PCR; the TCRdb copy retains only in-frame clones and omits some. This table holds about 90,000 clones, around nine tenths found once. The material sequenced was peripheral blood. These receptors all stem from an elderly man with acute or convalescent COVID-19.

The V call is TRBV10-3, the J call TRBJ2-7, with 8 bases identical to TRBD2. The CDR3 is made up of 16 amino acids. J was trimmed by 1 base and V by 2 bases; bases with no gene match: 7. Per the germline V gene, CDR1 is ENHRY and CDR2 is SYGVKD. The CDR3 DNA follows: TGTGCCATCAGTGAGGGGCTAGCGGGTACGTCCTACGAGCAGTACTTC. Its protein product is CAISEGLAGTSYEQYF.

The chain links TRBV18 to TRBJ2-7; TRBD1 might be the D (6 bases). CDR3 length: 15 amino acids. Germline CDR1 KGHSH, CDR2 LQKENI. V lost 2 bases and J 4 bases, leaving 15 bases between the germline ends. In DNA, the CDR3 is TGTGCCAGCTCACCAAGGGGGTCGGGGACATACGAGCAGTACTTC. Residues: CASSPRGSGTYEQYF.

V gene TRBV7-8 combines with J gene TRBJ2-2, with a weak D call TRBD2 (5 bases). The CDR3 runs to 15 residues. From germline, CDR1 is SGHVS and CDR2 FQNEAQ. V gave up 7 bases and J gave up 4 bases, with 16 bases separating them. The CDR3 protein is CASTTSGQFTGELFF. For the CDR3, the DNA is TGTGCCAGCACCACAAGCGGTCAGTTCACCGGGGAGCTGTTTTTT.

The chain couples TRBV27 to TRBJ1-1; 9 nucleotides line up with TRBD1. The germline gives CDR1 MNHEY, CDR2 SMNVEV (reference sequence). CDR3 length: 15 amino acids. V was pared by 5 bases and J by 3 bases, with 7 bases of the junction left unmatched. CDR3 residues: CASSARQGDDTEAFF. CDR3 coding DNA: TGTGCCAGCAGTGCTAGACAGGGGGACGACACTGAAGCTTTCTTT.

In its sample, this clone was seen a few times. V is TRBV7-9 and J is TRBJ2-5, with TRBD1 matching over 8 bases. The CDR3 spans 12 residues. Per the germline V gene, CDR1 is SEHNR and CDR2 is FQNEAQ (reference sequence). Trimming cost V 5 bases and J 5 bases; bases outside gene matches: 1. The CDR3 region has the DNA TGTGCCAGCAGCCGGGACAGGGAGACCCAGTACTTC. This codes for CASSRDRETQYF.

This rearrangement joins TRBV10-3 to TRBJ1-4; TRBD1 matches 9 bases. The CDR3 length is 14 residues. Losses at the gene ends were 6 bases for V and 6 bases for J; bases not matched to a gene: 5. Per germline, CDR1 ENHRY and CDR2 SYGVKD. The CDR3 bases are TGTGCCATCAGCCGAGACAGGGGGGATGAAAAACTGTTTTTT. It specifies CAISRDRGDEKLFF.

The rearrangement joins TRBV6-2 or TRBV6-3 to TRBJ2-1; 8 bases fit TRBD2. Germline lookup yields CDR1 MNHEY and CDR2 SVGEGT. This CDR3 contains 16 residues. V lost 4 bases and J lost 7; bases outside the gene matches: 12. The CDR3 coding sequence is TGTGCCAGCAGTTCTTATGGTAGCGGGGCGAGGAATGAGCAGTTCTTC. Its translation: CASSSYGSGARNEQFF.

The rearrangement links TRBV28 to TRBJ2-3; D perhaps matches TRBD1 (5 bases). The V end lost 5 bases, the J end lost 5 bases, and 11 bases lay between the germline ends. The germline V gene has CDR1 MDHEN and CDR2 SYDVKM. The length of the CDR3 is 13 residues. CDR3 residues: CASSTDSVDTQYF. DNA of the CDR3: TGTGCCAGCAGTACAGACAGTGTAGATACGCAGTATTTT.